A single sample gave rise to the 26 T cell receptor beta chains below, sequenced in a study of response to subunit inactivated influenza vaccine. TCRdb reprocessed the RT-PCR reads with MiXCR, giving one entry per CDR3 protein. The data contain a few hundred thousand distinct CDR3 sequences, about 14% of them singletons. The material sequenced was PBMCs from blood, taken about 13 days after vaccination. These receptors originate from a man aged 50-60 years who received an inactivated influenza vaccine.

This clonotype was found many times. The chain uses TRBV27 and TRBJ2-3, with TRBD2 matching over 12 bases. Germline CDR1 MNHEY, CDR2 SMNVEV (reference sequence). This CDR3 has 18 residues. The ends lost 3 bases at V and 0 bases at J; junction bases unmatched: 7. The CDR3 here is CASSFLTSGSYSTDTQYF. The CDR3 coding sequence is TGTGCCAGCAGTTTTTTGACTAGCGGGAGTTATAGCACAGATACGCAGTATTTT.

On this clonotype itself: One junction end disagrees with the germline gene, perhaps due to a read error. The chain is built from TRBV7-9 and TRBJ1-2; D gene ambiguous. The CDR3 has 14 amino acids. The germline V gene encodes CDR1 SEHNR and CDR2 FQNEAQ (reference sequence). The CDR3 bases are TGTGCCAGCAGCTTAAGCGGGCATAACTATCGCTACACCTTC. Its translation: CASSLSGHNYRYTF.

The chain recombines TRBV29-1 with TRBJ2-4, with TRBD1 matching over 9 bases. This CDR3 has 15 amino acids. Germline V lookup: CDR1 SQVTM, CDR2 ANQGSEA. With V trimmed by 6 bases and J by 9 bases, 15 bases remained unmatched. Here the CDR3 DNA reads TGCAGCGTAACCACAGGGGGCCCGTTCGTGGTCATTCAGTACTTC. As protein: CSVTTGGPFVVIQYF.

The chain employs TRBV10-2 and TRBJ2-7; 12 bases map to TRBD2. The CDR3 covers 15 residues. The V and J ends lost 8 bases and 5 bases, in that order; junction bases with no gene match: 10. Per the germline V gene, CDR1 is WSHSY and CDR2 is SAAADI. The CDR3 coding sequence is TGCGCCAGCGGACCGGGACTAGCGGGTTTCAACGAGCAGTACTTC. Protein product: CASGPGLAGFNEQYF.

This rearrangement joins TRBV3-1 to TRBJ1-6; no reliable D call. Germline CDR1 LGHDT, CDR2 YNNKEL (reference sequence). Deletions cut 1 base from V and 8 bases from J, with 9 bases between. This CDR3 comprises 14 residues. CDR3 nucleotides: TGTGCCAGCAGCCAAGGGCCGAGATATTCACCCCTCCACTTT. It codes for CASSQGPRYSPLHF.

This clonotype appeared a few times. The V and J genes are TRBV20-1 and TRBJ1-3; 10 bases are shared with TRBD1. With V trimmed by 5 bases and J by 4 bases, 8 bases remained unmatched. The CDR3 extends over 15 amino acids. Germline V gives CDR1 DFQATT, CDR2 SNEGSKA (reference sequence). CDR3 nucleotides: TGCAGTGCTTCTGACAGGGGGCTCGTAGGAAACACCATATATTTT. Its protein product is CSASDRGLVGNTIYF.

This clonotype was detected a few times. CDR3 amino acids: CASRASGPIYEQYF. CDR3 coding DNA: TGTGCCAGCAGGGCTAGCGGCCCGATCTACGAGCAGTACTTC. The chain joins TRBV6-1 to TRBJ2-7, with 7 bases identical to TRBD2. V trimming: 6 bases; J trimming: 3 bases; junction bases outside the gene matches: 8. Germline V lookup: CDR1 MNHNS, CDR2 SASEGT. This CDR3 region has 14 residues.

This clonotype was detected only a few times. The V call is TRBV20-1, the J call TRBJ2-3; D may match TRBD1 or TRBD2 (5 bases each). The germline V gene has CDR1 DFQATT and CDR2 SNEGSKA (reference sequence). Trimming took 5 bases from V and 8 from J, leaving 17 bases between them. CDR3 length: 13 amino acids. The CDR3 sequence: CSADRDGLGTQYF. CDR3 sequence (DNA): TGCAGTGCTGACCGGGACGGCCTCGGTACGCAGTATTTT.

The chain joins TRBV4-2 to TRBJ2-7; D unresolved. Germline V gene sequence: CDR1 LGHNA, CDR2 YNFKEQ. The CDR3 contains 15 residues. V was pared by 0 bases and J by 7 bases, with 16 bases between. CDR3 sequence reads: CASSQDSDSRREQYF. CDR3 DNA: TGTGCCAGCAGCCAAGACTCCGACTCGCGTCGGGAGCAGTACTTC.

The chain joins TRBV5-1 to TRBJ1-1, with D unclear. The CDR3 runs to 15 residues. CDR1 is SGHRS, CDR2 YFSETQ, per germline. V gave up 4 bases and J gave up 7 bases, with 20 bases separating them. The CDR3 protein is CASSPASGLGGEAFF. In DNA form, the CDR3 reads TGCGCCAGCAGCCCGGCTAGTGGTTTGGGCGGTGAAGCTTTCTTT.

DNA of the CDR3: TGTGCCAGCAGCGGCCGGGACAGGGGCTCCTACGAGCAGTACTTC. Amino acid sequence: CASSGRDRGSYEQYF. The V gene is TRBV7-9, the J gene TRBJ2-7; TRBD1 matches 10 bases. The CDR3 runs 15 residues. The J segment lost 0 bases and the V segment lost 5 bases, leaving 4 bases of the junction unmatched. Germline CDR1 reads SEHNR; CDR2 reads FQNEAQ (reference sequence).

This clonotype was seen many times. V gene TRBV28 combines with J gene TRBJ2-5; 11 nucleotides agree with TRBD2. Germline V gives CDR1 MDHEN, CDR2 SYDVKM. The J segment lost 5 bases and the V segment lost 3 bases, leaving 5 bases of the junction unmatched. This CDR3 spans 15 amino acids. The CDR3 DNA reads TGTGCCAGCAGTTTTTATGCTAGCGGGAGGGAGACCCAGTACTTC. Translation: CASSFYASGRETQYF.

The chain's CDR3 is CASSQQISSYEQYF. CDR3 DNA: TGTGCCAGCAGCCAACAGATCAGCTCCTACGAGCAGTACTTC. This chain uses TRBV28 with TRBJ2-7; D gene ambiguous. The germline gives CDR1 MDHEN, CDR2 SYDVKM. Trimming took 6 bases from V and 0 from J, leaving 12 bases between them. The CDR3 length is 14 residues.

This clonotype appeared a few times. CDR3 bases: TGCGCCAGCAGCGAGGGACATTCTTCAAGCATTCAGTACTTC. The encoded protein is CASSEGHSSSIQYF. The chain has TRBV4-3 and TRBJ2-4; tentative D call: TRBD1 (6 bases). Trimming cost V 5 bases and J 9 bases, with 17 bases left between them. The CDR3 contains 14 residues. Looked up from germline, CDR1 is LGHNA and CDR2 is YSLEER.

This clonotype was recorded at least ten times. The chain uses TRBV5-1 and TRBJ2-7; D may be TRBD2 (5 bases). V lost 5 bases, J lost 4 bases, and 16 bases lay in between. This CDR3 has 14 amino acids. Germline CDR1 SGHRS, CDR2 YFSETQ. In DNA form, the CDR3 reads TGCGCCAGCAGTCACAGCGGCAGCCGTTACGAGCAGTACTTC. Protein sequence: CASSHSGSRYEQYF.

This clonotype came up a few times. The CDR3 nucleotides are TGCAGTGCTAGAGGTGATCGGCGAGCTCCGGAGACCCAGTACTTC. Translated: CSARGDRRAPETQYF. This chain links TRBV20-1 with TRBJ2-5; D remains ambiguous. The CDR3 contains 15 residues. CDR1 is DFQATT and CDR2 is SNEGSKA in the germline V gene (reference sequence). Trimming stripped 1 base from V and 5 bases from J, with 17 bases between.

The gene calls are TRBV10-2 and TRBJ1-5; TRBD1 matches at 7 bases. The CDR3 has 14 amino acids. V trimming: 6 bases; J trimming: 0 bases; junction bases outside the gene matches: 2. Germline assignment: CDR1 WSHSY and CDR2 SAAADI. The CDR3 DNA reads as TGCGCCAGCAGGGGGGACAGTAGCAATCAGCCCCAGCATTTT. It yields the protein CASRGDSSNQPQHF.

In its sample, this clonotype was seen a few times. The chain recombines TRBV19 with TRBJ1-5; D is uncertain. The V gene lost 5 bases and the J gene lost 5 bases, with 10 bases spanning the gap. The germline V gene encodes CDR1 LNHDA and CDR2 SQIVND (reference sequence). This CDR3 comprises 13 residues. The DNA of the CDR3 is TGTGCCAGTAGTCCAGATCCCTATCAGCCCCAGCATTTT. As protein: CASSPDPYQPQHF.

The gene calls are TRBV4-3 and TRBJ2-1; 11 bases fit TRBD2. The V and J ends lost 3 bases and 9 bases, in that order; junction bases with no gene match: 7. Germline CDR1 and CDR2: LGHNA and YSLEER. The CDR3 extends over 15 amino acids. This CDR3 is CASSHVLAGGVEQFF. CDR3 DNA sequence: TGCGCCAGCAGCCATGTCCTAGCGGGAGGTGTTGAGCAGTTCTTC.

CDR3 residues: CASSRGTTLYTDTQYF. The CDR3 bases are TGCGCCAGCAGTCGCGGGACTACGTTGTATACAGATACGCAGTATTTT. V usage is TRBV10-1 and J usage is TRBJ2-3, with 7 bases matching TRBD2. CDR3 length equals 16 residues. CDR1 is WNHNN and CDR2 is SYGVQD in the germline V gene (reference sequence). The trim removed 5 bases at V and 3 bases at J, leaving 11 bases unmatched.

This clonotype was detected only a few times. The chain is built from TRBV4-3 and TRBJ2-1; the match to TRBD1 covers 9 bases. V lost 0 bases and J lost 2; bases outside the gene matches: 5. This CDR3 is built from 17 residues. In germline, CDR1 is LGHNA, CDR2 YSLEER. CDR3 region: CASSQDWTGEAYNEQFF. DNA of the CDR3: TGCGCCAGCAGCCAAGATTGGACAGGGGAGGCCTACAATGAGCAGTTCTTC.

This clonotype appeared many times. The chain links TRBV3-1 to TRBJ2-7; weak D call: TRBD1 (6 bases). Germline V lookup: CDR1 LGHDT, CDR2 YNNKEL (reference sequence). The CDR3 length is 15 residues. Trimming removed 7 bases at V and 0 bases at J, with 16 bases between. This CDR3 is CASIDWGLDSYEQYF. For the CDR3, the DNA is TGTGCCAGCATCGATTGGGGGCTCGACTCCTACGAGCAGTACTTC.

The rearrangement uses TRBV25-1 and TRBJ1-2; tentatively, D is TRBD1 (5 bases). Trimming removed 6 bases at V and 5 bases at J, with 16 bases between. CDR1 is MGHDK, CDR2 SYGVNS, per germline. The CDR3 sequence is 14 residues long. The CDR3 here is CASSEGRPMYGYTF. The CDR3, as DNA: TGTGCCAGCAGCGAGGGACGGCCCATGTATGGCTACACCTTC.

The CDR3 here is CASRGPDTGGTDTQYF. The DNA for the CDR3 is TGTGCCAGCAGGGGTCCCGACACAGGAGGCACAGATACGCAGTATTTT. This sequence joins TRBV6-1 and TRBJ2-3, with D possibly matching TRBD1 (5 bases). This CDR3 spans 16 amino acids. The germline V gene has CDR1 MNHNS and CDR2 SASEGT. V was cut by 6 bases and J by 1 base, with 17 bases left in between.

A few counts support this clonotype. CDR3 amino acids: CASSWSGGALEETQYF. DNA for the CDR3: TGCGCCAGCTCTTGGAGCGGGGGGGCTCTGGAAGAGACCCAGTACTTC. The chain combines TRBV5-1 with TRBJ2-5; 10 bases align to TRBD2. J gave up 3 bases and V 7 bases, and 12 bases lay outside the gene matches. CDR1 and CDR2 (germline): SGHRS, YFSETQ. The CDR3 loop spans 16 amino acids.

In this sample, this clonotype turned up a few times. The rearrangement joins TRBV6-1 to TRBJ2-1, with D perhaps TRBD1 (6 bases). The germline V and J ends were trimmed by 6 bases and 3 bases, with 15 bases remaining between them. In germline, CDR1 is MNHNS, CDR2 SASEGT. This CDR3 spans 15 amino acids. CDR3 region: CASRPDSLVYNEQFF. CDR3 DNA sequence: TGTGCCAGCAGGCCGGACAGTTTAGTCTACAATGAGCAGTTCTTC.